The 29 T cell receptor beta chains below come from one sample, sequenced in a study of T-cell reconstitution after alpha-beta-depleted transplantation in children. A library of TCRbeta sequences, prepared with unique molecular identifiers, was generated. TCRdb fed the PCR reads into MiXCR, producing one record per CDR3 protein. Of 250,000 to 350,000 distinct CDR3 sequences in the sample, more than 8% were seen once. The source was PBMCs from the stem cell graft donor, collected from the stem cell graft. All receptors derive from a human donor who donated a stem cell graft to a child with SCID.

The CDR3 nucleotides read TGTGCCAGCAGTCCCTCGGGGGCCGCTTTCTTT. Translated, it gives CASSPSGAAFF. The chain recombines TRBV12-3 or TRBV12-4 with TRBJ1-1; D might be TRBD1 (6 bases). V was pared by 5 bases and J by 11 bases, with 12 bases between. The CDR3 covers 11 residues.

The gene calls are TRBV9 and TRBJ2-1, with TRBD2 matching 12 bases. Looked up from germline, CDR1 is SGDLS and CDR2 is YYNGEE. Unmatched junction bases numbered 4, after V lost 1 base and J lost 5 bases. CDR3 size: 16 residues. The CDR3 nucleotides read TGTGCCAGCAGCGTAATTTCTAGCGGGGGGGACAATGAGCAGTTCTTC. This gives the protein CASSVISSGGDNEQFF. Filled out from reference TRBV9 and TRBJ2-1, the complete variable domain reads DSGVTQTPKHLITATGQRVTLRCSPRSGDLSVYWYQQSLDQGLQFLIQYYNGEERAKGNILERFSAQQFPDLHSELNLSSLELGDSALYFCASSVISSGGDNEQFFGPGTRLTVL.

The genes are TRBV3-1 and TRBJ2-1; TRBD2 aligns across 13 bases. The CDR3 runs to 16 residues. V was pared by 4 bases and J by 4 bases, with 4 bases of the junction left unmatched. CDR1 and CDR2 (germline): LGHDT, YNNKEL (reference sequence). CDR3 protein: CASSPWGLAGYNEQFF. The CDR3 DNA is TGTGCCAGCAGCCCTTGGGGACTAGCGGGGTACAATGAGCAGTTCTTC.

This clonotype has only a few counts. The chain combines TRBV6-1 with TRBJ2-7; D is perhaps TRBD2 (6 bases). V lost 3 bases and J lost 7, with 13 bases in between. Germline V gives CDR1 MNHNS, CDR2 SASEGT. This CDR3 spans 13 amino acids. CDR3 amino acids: CASSENLGGEQYF. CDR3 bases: TGTGCCAGCAGTGAGAACCTTGGAGGGGAGCAGTACTTC.

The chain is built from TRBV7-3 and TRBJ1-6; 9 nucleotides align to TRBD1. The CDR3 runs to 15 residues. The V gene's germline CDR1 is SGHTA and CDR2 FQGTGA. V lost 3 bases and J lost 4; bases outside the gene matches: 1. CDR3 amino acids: CASSLTGGYNSPLHF. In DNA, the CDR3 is TGTGCCAGCAGCTTGACAGGGGGTTATAATTCACCCCTCCACTTT.

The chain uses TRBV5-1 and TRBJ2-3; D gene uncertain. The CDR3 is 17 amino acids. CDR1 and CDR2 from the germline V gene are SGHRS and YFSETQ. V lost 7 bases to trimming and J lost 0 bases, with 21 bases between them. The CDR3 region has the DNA TGCGCCAGCGACGTCAGGCCATCCCCCCCTAGCACAGATACGCAGTATTTT. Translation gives CASDVRPSPPSTDTQYF.

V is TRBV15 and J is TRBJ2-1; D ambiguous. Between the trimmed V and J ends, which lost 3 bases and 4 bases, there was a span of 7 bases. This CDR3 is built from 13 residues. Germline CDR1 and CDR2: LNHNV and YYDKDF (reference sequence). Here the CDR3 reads CATSRAGYNEQFF. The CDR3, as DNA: TGTGCCACCAGCAGGGCTGGTTACAATGAGCAGTTCTTC. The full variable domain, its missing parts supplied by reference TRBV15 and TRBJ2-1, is DAMVIQNPRYQVTQFGKPVTLSCSQTLNHNVMYWYQQKSSQAPKLLFHYYDKDFNNEADTPDNFQSRRPNTSFCFLDIRSPGLGDTAMYLCATSRAGYNEQFFGPGTRLTVL.

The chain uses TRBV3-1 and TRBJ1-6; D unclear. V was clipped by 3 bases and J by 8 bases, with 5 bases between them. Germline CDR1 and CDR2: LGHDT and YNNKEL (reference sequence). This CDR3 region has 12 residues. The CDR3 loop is CASSQLDSPLHF. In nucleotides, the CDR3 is TGTGCCAGCAGCCAGCTAGATTCACCCCTCCACTTT.

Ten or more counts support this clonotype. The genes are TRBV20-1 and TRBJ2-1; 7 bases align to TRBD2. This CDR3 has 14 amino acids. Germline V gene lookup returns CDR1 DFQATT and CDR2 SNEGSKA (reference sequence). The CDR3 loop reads CRVGFSGDYNEQFF. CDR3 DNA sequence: TGCAGGGTGGGATTCAGCGGGGACTACAATGAGCAGTTCTTC.

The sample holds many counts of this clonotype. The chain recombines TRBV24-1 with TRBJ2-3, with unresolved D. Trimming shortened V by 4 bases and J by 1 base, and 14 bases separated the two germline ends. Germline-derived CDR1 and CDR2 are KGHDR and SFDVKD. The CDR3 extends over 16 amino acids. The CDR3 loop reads CATSDPDPSGTDTQYF. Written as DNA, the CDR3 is TGTGCCACCAGTGACCCGGACCCGAGCGGCACAGATACGCAGTATTTT.

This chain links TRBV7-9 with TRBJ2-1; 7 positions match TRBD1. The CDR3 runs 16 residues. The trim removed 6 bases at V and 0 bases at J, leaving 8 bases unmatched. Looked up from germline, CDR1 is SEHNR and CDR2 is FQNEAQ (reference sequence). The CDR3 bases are TGTGCCAGCAGTTACCCGGGACAGAGCTCCTACAATGAGCAGTTCTTC. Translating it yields CASSYPGQSSYNEQFF.

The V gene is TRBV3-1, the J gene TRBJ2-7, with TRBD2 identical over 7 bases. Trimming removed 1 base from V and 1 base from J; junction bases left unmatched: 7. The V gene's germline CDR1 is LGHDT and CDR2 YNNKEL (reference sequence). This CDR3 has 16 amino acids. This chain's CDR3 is CASSQGKMGGSYEQYF. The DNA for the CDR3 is TGTGCCAGCAGCCAAGGCAAGATGGGGGGGTCCTACGAGCAGTACTTC.

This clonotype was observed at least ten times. CDR3 coding DNA: TGTGCCAGCAGCGCAGGCCTGGCCCCTTACAATGAGCAGTTCTTC. It translates to CASSAGLAPYNEQFF. The chain uses TRBV9 and TRBJ2-1; D gene unclear. Germline CDR1 reads SGDLS; CDR2 reads YYNGEE. With 3 bases removed from V and 4 bases from J, the gap between germline ends came to 14 bases. This CDR3 comprises 15 residues.

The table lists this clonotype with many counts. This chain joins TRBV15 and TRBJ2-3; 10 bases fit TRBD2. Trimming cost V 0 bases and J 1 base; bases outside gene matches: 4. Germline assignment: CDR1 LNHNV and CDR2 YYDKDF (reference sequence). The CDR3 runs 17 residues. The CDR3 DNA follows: TGTGCCACCAGCAGAGATTGGCTAGCGGGGGGCACAGATACGCAGTATTTT. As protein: CATSRDWLAGGTDTQYF.

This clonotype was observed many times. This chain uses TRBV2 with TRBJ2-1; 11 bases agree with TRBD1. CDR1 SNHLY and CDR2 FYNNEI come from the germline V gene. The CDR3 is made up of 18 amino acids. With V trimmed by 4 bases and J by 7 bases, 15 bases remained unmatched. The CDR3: CASSVVRDRGVWGNEQFF. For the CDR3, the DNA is TGTGCCAGCAGTGTGGTCCGGGACAGGGGGGTTTGGGGTAATGAGCAGTTCTTC.

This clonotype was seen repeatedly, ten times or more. CDR3: CASSLLAGATYEQYF. CDR3 sequence (DNA): TGCGCCAGCAGCTTACTAGCGGGGGCCACCTACGAGCAGTACTTC. The chain is built from TRBV5-1 and TRBJ2-7, with 11 bases aligning to TRBD2. J lost 2 bases, V lost 2 bases, and 3 bases had no gene match. The CDR3 contains 15 residues. The germline gives CDR1 SGHRS, CDR2 YFSETQ.

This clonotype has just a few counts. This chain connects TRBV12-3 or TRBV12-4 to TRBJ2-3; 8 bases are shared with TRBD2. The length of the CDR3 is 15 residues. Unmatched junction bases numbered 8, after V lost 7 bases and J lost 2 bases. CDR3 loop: CASTISGGFTDTQYF. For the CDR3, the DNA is TGTGCCAGCACCATCAGCGGGGGCTTCACAGATACGCAGTATTTT.

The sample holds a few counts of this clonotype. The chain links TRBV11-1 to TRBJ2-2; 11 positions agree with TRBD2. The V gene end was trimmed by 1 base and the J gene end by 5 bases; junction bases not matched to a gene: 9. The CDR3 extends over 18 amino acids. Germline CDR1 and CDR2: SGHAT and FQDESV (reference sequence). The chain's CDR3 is CASSLGTSGGTPTGELFF. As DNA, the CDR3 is TGTGCCAGCAGCTTAGGAACTAGCGGGGGAACCCCGACCGGGGAGCTGTTTTTT.

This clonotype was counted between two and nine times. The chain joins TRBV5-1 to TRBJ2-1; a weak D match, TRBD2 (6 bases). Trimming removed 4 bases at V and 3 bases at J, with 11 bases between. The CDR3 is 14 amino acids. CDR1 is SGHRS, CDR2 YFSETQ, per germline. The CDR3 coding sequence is TGCGCCAGCAGCACCGGGACTTACTACAATGAGCAGTTCTTC. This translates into CASSTGTYYNEQFF.

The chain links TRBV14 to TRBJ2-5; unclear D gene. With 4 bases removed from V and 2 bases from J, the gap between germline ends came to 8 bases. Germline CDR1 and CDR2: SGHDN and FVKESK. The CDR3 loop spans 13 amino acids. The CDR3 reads CASSPIFQETQYF. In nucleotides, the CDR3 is TGTGCCAGCAGCCCGATCTTTCAAGAGACCCAGTACTTC.

The CDR3 is CASSTRTGAETQYF. DNA of the CDR3: TGTGCCAGCAGCACCCGGACAGGGGCAGAGACCCAGTACTTC. V usage is TRBV7-2 and J usage is TRBJ2-5, with 9 bases fitting TRBD1. CDR1 is SGHTA, CDR2 FQGNSA, per germline. J gave up 4 bases and V 5 bases, and 5 bases lay outside the gene matches. The CDR3 has 14 amino acids. Using reference TRBV7-2 and TRBJ2-5 for the parts outside the CDR3, the full variable domain is GAGVSQSPSNKVTEKGKDVELRCDPISGHTALYWYRQSLGQGLEFLIYFQGNSAPDKSGLPSDRFSAERTGGSVSTLTIQRTQQEDSAVYLCASSTRTGAETQYFGPGTRLLVL.

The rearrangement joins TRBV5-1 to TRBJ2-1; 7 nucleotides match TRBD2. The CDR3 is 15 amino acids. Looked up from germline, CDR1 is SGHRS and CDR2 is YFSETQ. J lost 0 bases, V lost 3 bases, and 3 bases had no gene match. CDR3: CASSSQRGSYNEQFF. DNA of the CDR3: TGCGCCAGCAGCTCTCAGCGGGGCTCCTACAATGAGCAGTTCTTC.

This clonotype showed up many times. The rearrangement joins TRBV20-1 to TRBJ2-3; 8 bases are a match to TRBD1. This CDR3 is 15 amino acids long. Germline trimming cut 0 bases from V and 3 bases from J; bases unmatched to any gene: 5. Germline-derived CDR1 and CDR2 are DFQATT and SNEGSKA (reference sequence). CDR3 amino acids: CSARDRTGWTDTQYF. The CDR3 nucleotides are TGCAGTGCTAGAGATAGGACAGGGTGGACAGATACGCAGTATTTT.

CDR3 nucleotide sequence: TGTGCCAGCAGTGTCCAGGGGGAGTCACCCCTCCACTTT. Amino acid sequence: CASSVQGESPLHF. This chain joins TRBV2 and TRBJ1-6; 7 bases match TRBD1. Germline-derived CDR1 and CDR2 are SNHLY and FYNNEI. The CDR3 sequence is 13 residues long. Germline trimming cut 4 bases from V and 10 bases from J; bases unmatched to any gene: 4.

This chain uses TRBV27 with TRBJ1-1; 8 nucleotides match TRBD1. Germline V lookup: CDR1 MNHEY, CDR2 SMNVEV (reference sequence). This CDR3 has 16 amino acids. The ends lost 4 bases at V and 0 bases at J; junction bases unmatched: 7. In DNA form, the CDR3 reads TGTGCCAGCAGTTCCGACAGGGGTTTTTTGAACACTGAAGCTTTCTTT. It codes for CASSSDRGFLNTEAFF.

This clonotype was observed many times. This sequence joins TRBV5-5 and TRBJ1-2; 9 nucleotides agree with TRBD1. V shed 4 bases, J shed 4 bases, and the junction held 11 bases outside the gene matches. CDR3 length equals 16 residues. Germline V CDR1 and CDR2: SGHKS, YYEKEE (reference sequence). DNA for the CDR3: TGTGCCAGCAGCCCCGAAACGACAGGGGGAGGCTATGGCTACACCTTC. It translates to CASSPETTGGGYGYTF.

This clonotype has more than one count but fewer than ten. The CDR3 loop is CASSPDGATNEKLFF. The CDR3 DNA follows: TGTGCCAGCAGCCCGGACGGTGCAACTAATGAAAAACTGTTTTTT. The chain couples TRBV11-2 to TRBJ1-4; D uncertain. The CDR3 totals 15 residues. CDR1 and CDR2 (germline): SGHAT, FQNNGV. The V end was cut by 5 bases, the J end by 0 bases, with 10 bases between.

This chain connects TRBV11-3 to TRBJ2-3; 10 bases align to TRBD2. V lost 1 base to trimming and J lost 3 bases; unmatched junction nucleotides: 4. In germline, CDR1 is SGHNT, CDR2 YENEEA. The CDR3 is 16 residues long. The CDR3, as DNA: TGTGCCAGCAGCTTAGTCGCTAGCGGGGGAACAGATACGCAGTATTTT. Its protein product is CASSLVASGGTDTQYF.

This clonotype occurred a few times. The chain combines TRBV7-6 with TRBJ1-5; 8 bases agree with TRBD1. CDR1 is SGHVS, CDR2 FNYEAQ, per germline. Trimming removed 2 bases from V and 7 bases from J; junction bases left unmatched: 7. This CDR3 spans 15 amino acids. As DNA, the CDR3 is TGTGCCAGCAGCTTAAATATGGACAGGGCCCAGCCCCAGCATTTT. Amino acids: CASSLNMDRAQPQHF.